The clone carrying this T cell receptor (beta chain) was counted once. The PCR contained 60 Vbeta and 13 Jbeta primers. Some clones are missing from TCRdb's copy, which holds only in-frame ones; the method was immunoSEQ multiplex PCR. The sample has 150,000 to 200,000 clones; around four fifths are singletons. CDR1 is SGDLS and CDR2 is YYNGEE in the germline V gene. V was cut by 4 bases and J by 2 bases, with 16 bases left in between. This CDR3 spans 15 amino acids. The source of the sample is a study of cytomegalovirus exposure and HLA in healthy donors. The specimen sequenced was PBMCs. The source of this sequence is a man aged 50-59 years in good health and CMV-seronegative. The chain is built from TRBV9 and TRBJ2-7; D is uncertain. The CDR3 loop reads CASSPSPTGTYEQYF. As DNA, the CDR3 is TGTGCCAGCAGCCCGAGCCCGACGGGTACCTACGAGCAGTACTTC.